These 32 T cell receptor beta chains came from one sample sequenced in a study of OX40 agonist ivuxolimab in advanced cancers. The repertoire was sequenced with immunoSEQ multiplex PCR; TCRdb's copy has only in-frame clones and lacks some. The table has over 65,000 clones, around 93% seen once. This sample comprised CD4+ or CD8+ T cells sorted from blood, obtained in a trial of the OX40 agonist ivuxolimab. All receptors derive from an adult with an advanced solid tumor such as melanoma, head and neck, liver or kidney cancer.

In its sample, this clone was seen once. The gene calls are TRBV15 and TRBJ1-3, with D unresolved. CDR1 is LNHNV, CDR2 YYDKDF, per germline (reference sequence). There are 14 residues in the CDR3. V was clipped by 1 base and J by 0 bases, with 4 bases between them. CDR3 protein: CATSRGDSGNTIYF. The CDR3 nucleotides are TGTGCCACCAGCAGAGGGGACTCTGGAAACACCATATATTTT.

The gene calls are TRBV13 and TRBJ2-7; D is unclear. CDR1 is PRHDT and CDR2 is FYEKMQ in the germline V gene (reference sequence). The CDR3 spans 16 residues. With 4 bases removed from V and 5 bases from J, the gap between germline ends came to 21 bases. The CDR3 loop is CASSSHILGLVDEQYF. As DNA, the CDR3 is TGTGCCAGCAGCTCCCATATCCTCGGGCTTGTAGACGAGCAGTACTTC.

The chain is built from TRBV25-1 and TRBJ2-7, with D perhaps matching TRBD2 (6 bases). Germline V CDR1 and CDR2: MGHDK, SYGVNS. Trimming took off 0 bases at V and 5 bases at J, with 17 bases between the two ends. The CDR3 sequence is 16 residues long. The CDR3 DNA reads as TGTGCCAGCAGTGAATATCCTAAGACTAGTAGGAACGAGCAGTACTTC. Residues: CASSEYPKTSRNEQYF.

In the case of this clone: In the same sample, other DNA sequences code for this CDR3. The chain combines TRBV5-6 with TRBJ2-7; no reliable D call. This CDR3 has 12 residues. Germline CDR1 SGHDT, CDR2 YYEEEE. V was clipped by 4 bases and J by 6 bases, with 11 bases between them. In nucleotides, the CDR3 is TGTGCCAGCAGCCTTGGAGTTGGCGAGCAGTACTTC. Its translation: CASSLGVGEQYF.

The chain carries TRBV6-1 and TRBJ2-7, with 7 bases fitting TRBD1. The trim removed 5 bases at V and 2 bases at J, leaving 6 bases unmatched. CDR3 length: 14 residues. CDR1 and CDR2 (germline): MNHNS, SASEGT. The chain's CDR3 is CASSLQGQTYEQYF. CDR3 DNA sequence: TGTGCCAGCAGTCTCCAGGGACAGACCTACGAGCAGTACTTC.

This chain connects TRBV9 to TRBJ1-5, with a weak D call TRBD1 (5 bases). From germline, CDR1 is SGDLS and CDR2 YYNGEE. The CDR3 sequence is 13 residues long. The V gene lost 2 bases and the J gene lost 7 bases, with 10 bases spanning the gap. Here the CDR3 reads CASSVGDLQPQHF. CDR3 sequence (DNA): TGTGCCAGCAGCGTGGGGGACTTACAGCCCCAGCATTTT.

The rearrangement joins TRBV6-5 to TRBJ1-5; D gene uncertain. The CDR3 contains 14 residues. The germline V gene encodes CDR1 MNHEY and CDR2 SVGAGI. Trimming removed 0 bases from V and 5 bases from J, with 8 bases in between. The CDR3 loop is CASSYSEEYQPQHF. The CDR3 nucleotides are TGTGCCAGCAGTTACTCCGAGGAGTATCAGCCCCAGCATTTT.

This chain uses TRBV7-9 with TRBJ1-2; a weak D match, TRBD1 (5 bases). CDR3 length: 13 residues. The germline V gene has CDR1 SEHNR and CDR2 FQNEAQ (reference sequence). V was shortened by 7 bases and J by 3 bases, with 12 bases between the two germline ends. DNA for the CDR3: TGTGCCAGCATGCCGGGACCCCACTATGGCTACACCTTC. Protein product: CASMPGPHYGYTF.

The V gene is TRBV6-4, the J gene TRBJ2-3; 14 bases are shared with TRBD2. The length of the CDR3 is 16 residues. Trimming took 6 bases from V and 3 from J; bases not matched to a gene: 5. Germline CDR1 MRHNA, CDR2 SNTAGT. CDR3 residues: CASSERTSGGTDTQYF. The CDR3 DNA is TGTGCCAGCAGCGAAAGGACTAGCGGGGGGACAGATACGCAGTATTTT.

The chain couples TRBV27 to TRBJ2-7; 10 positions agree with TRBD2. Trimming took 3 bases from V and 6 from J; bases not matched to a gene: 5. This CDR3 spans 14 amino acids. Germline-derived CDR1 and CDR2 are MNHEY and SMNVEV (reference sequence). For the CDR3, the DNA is TGTGCCAGCAGTTTTAGCGGGGGGTATCCCGAGCAGTACTTC. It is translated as CASSFSGGYPEQYF.

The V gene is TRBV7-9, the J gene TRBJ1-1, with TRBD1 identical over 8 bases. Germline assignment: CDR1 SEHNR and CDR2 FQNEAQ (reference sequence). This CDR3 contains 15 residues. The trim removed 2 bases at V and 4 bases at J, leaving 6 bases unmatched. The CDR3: CASSLWSGGGTEAFF. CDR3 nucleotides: TGTGCCAGCAGCTTATGGTCAGGGGGCGGCACTGAAGCTTTCTTT.

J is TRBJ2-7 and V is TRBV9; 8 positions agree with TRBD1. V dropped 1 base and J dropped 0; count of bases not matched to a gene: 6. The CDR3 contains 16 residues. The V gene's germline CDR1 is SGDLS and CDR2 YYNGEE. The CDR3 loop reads CASSVSGQAPSYEQYF. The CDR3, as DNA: TGTGCCAGCAGCGTATCGGGACAGGCGCCCTCCTACGAGCAGTACTTC.

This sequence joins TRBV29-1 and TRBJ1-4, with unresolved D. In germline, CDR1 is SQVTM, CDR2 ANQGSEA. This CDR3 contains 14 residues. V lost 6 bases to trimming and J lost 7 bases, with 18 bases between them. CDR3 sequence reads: CSVSDGIDIEKLFF. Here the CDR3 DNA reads TGCAGCGTCTCAGACGGGATCGACATTGAAAAACTGTTTTTT.

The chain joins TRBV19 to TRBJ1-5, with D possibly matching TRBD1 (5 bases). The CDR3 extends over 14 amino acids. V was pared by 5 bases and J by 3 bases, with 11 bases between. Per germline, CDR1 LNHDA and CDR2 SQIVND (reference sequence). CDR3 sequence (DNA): TGTGCCAGTAGTTGGGACGGAGACAATCAGCCCCAGCATTTT. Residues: CASSWDGDNQPQHF.

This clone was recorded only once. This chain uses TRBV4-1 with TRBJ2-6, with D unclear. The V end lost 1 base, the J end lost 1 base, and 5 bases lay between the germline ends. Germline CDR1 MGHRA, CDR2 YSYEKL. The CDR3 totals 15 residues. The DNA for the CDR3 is TGCGCCAGCAGCCAAGTAGGTTCTGGGGCCAACGTCCTGACTTTC. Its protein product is CASSQVGSGANVLTF.

CDR3 in amino acids: CASGLVGEGLQLSEKLFF. CDR3 coding DNA: TGTGCTAGTGGTTTGGTAGGTGAGGGGCTGCAATTGAGTGAAAAACTGTTTTTT. The chain joins TRBV12-5 to TRBJ1-4; D may be TRBD1 (5 bases). CDR1 and CDR2 (germline): LGHNT, FRNRAP. Trimming took off 0 bases at V and 7 bases at J, with 21 bases between the two ends. CDR3 length equals 18 residues.

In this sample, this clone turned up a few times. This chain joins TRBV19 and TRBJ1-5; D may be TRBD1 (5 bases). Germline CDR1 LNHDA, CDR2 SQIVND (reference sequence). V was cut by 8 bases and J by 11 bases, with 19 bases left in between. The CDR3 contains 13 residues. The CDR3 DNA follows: TGTGCCAGTGGGGCAGAGCCCCAGGAGGCCCAGCATTTT. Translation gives CASGAEPQEAQHF.

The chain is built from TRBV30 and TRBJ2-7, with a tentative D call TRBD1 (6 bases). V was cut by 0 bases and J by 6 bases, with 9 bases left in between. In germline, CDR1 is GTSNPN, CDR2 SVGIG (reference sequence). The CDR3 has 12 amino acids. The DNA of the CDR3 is TGTGCCTGGAGTGTAGACAGGTCCGAGCAGTACTTC. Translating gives CAWSVDRSEQYF. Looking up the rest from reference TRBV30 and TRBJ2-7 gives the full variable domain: SQTIHQWPATLVQPVGSPLSLECTVEGTSNPNLYWYRQAAGRGLQLLFYSVGIGQISSEVPQNLSASRPQDRQFILSSKKLLLSDSGFYLCAWSVDRSEQYFGPGTRLTVT.

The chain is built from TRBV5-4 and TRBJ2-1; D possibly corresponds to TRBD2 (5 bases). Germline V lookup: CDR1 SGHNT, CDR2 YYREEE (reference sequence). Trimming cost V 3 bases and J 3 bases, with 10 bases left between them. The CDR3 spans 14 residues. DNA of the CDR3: TGTGCCAGCAGCTCGGACGGACTCTACAATGAGCAGTTCTTC. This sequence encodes CASSSDGLYNEQFF.

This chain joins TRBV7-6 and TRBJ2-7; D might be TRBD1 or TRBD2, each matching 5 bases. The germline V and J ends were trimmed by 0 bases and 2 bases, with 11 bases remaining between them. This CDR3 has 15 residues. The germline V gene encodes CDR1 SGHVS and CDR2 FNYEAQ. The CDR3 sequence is CASSLAGEVAYEQYF. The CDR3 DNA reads TGTGCCAGCAGCTTAGCGGGGGAAGTCGCCTACGAGCAGTACTTC.

The CDR3 protein is CASSLSGPNTEAFF. The CDR3 DNA sequence: TGTGCCAGCAGTTTAAGCGGACCCAACACTGAAGCTTTCTTT. V and J are TRBV27 and TRBJ1-1, with D hard to call. CDR3 length: 14 amino acids. CDR1 is MNHEY, CDR2 SMNVEV, per germline (reference sequence). V gave up 2 bases and J gave up 2 bases, with 9 bases separating them.

The CDR3 DNA follows: TGTGCCAGCAGTGAAGGATGGGCAGGAGCTGGTGGCACAGATACGCAGTATTTT. Translating gives CASSEGWAGAGGTDTQYF. The chain uses TRBV6-1 and TRBJ2-3; no clear D. With 1 base removed from V and 1 base from J, the gap between germline ends came to 18 bases. The CDR3 sequence is 18 residues long. CDR1 is MNHNS and CDR2 is SASEGT in the germline V gene.

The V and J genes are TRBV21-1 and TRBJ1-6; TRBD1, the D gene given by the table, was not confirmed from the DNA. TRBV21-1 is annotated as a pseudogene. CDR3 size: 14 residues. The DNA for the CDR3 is TGTGCCAGCCCGAAGGGGAAGAGAAGGTCACCCCTCCACTTT. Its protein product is CASPKGKRRSPLHF.

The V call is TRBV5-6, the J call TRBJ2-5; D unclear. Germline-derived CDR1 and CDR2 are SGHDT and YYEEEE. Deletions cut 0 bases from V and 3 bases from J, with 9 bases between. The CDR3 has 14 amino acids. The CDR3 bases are TGTGCCAGCAGCTTGGGCGCAGGAGAAGAGACCCAGTACTTC. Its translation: CASSLGAGEETQYF.

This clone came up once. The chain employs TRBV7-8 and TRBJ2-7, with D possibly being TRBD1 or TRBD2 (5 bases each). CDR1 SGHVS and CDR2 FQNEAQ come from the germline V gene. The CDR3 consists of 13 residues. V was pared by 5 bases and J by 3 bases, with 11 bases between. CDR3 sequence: CASSPGTDYEQYF. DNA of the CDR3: TGTGCCAGCAGCCCCGGGACGGACTACGAGCAGTACTTC.

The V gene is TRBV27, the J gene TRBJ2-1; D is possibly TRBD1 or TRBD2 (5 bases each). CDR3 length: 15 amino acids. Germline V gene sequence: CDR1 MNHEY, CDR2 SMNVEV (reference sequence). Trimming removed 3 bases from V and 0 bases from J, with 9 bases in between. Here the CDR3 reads CASSLGVSSYNEQFF. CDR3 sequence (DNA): TGTGCCAGCAGTTTGGGGGTGAGCTCCTACAATGAGCAGTTCTTC.

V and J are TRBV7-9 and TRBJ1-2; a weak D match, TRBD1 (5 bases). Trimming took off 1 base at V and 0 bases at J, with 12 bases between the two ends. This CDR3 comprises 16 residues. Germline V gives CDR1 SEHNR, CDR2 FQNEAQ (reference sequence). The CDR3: CASSLESGRANYGYTF. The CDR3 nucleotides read TGTGCCAGCAGCTTAGAATCAGGGAGAGCTAACTATGGCTACACCTTC. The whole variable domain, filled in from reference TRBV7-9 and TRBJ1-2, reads DTGVSQNPRHKITKRGQNVTFRCDPISEHNRLYWYRQTLGQGPEFLTYFQNEAQLEKSRLLSDRFSAERPKGSFSTLEIQRTEQGDSAMYLCASSLESGRANYGYTFGSGTRLTVV.

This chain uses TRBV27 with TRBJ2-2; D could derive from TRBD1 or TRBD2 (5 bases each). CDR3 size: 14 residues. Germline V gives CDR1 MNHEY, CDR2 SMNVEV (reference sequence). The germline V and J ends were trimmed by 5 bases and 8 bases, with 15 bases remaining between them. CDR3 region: CASSPTIPGGELFF. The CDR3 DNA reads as TGTGCCAGCAGTCCGACTATCCCAGGGGGGGAGCTGTTTTTT.

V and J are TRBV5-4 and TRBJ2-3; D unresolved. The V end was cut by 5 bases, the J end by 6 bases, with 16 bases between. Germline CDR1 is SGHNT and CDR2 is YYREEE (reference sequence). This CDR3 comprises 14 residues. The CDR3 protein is CASSFGQVPDTQYF. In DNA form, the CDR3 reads TGTGCCAGCAGTTTTGGGCAGGTCCCCGATACGCAGTATTTT.

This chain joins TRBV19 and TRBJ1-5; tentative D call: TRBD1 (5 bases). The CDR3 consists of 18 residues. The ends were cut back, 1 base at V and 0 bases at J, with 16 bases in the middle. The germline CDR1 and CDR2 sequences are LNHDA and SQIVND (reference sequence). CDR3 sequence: CASSIVLDGTDSNQPQHF. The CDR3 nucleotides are TGTGCCAGTAGTATAGTTCTGGATGGGACGGATAGCAATCAGCCCCAGCATTTT.

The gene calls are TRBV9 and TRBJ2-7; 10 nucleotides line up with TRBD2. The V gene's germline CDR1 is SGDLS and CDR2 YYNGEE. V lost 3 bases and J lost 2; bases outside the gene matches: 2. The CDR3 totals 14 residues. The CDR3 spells CASSDSGGAYEQYF. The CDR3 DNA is TGTGCCAGCAGCGACAGCGGGGGGGCCTACGAGCAGTACTTC. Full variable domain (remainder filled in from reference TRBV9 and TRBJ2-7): DSGVTQTPKHLITATGQRVTLRCSPRSGDLSVYWYQQSLDQGLQFLIQYYNGEERAKGNILERFSAQQFPDLHSELNLSSLELGDSALYFCASSDSGGAYEQYFGPGTRLTVT.

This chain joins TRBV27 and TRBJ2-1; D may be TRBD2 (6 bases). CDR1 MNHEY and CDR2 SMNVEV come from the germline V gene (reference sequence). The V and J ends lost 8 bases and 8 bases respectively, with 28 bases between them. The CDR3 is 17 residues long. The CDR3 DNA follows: TGTGCCAGCTCTTTTTTATATTTTACCGGGGGAGGCGATGAGCAGTTCTTC. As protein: CASSFLYFTGGGDEQFF.